Listed here is a single T cell receptor beta chain. The sample comes from a study of blood T cell repertoires in COVID-19. Whole-study context: Specimens from acute and convalescent COVID-19 originated in the United States, Italy and Spain.

The protocol was immunoSEQ multiplex PCR, while the TCRdb copy is restricted to in-frame clones and leaves out a portion. The sample has 75,000 to 95,000 clones, around nine tenths seen once. The CDR3 runs 15 residues. Trimming pared 4 bases from V and 0 bases from J, leaving 13 bases between. Germline V gene lookup returns CDR1 SGDLS and CDR2 YYNGEE. Specimen: peripheral blood. The TCR originated in a man aged 50 or older with active COVID-19. This chain joins TRBV9 and TRBJ1-2, with a tentative D call TRBD1 (5 bases). CDR3: CASSPWTNTNYGYTF. DNA of the CDR3: TGTGCCAGCAGCCCATGGACAAACACTAACTATGGCTACACCTTC. Variable domain in full (rest from reference TRBV9 and TRBJ1-2): DSGVTQTPKHLITATGQRVTLRCSPRSGDLSVYWYQQSLDQGLQFLIQYYNGEERAKGNILERFSAQQFPDLHSELNLSSLELGDSALYFCASSPWTNTNYGYTFGSGTRLTVV.